The 21 T cell receptor beta chains below all came from one sample that was sequenced in a study of T cell changes during pregnancy in multiple sclerosis (dated by TCRdb to between 2018 and 2021). The library was obtained by the immunoSEQ multiplex PCR assay. TCRdb mirrors the immuneACCESS table, restricted to in-frame sequences. Some clones are absent from its copies; in checked studies, under half trace to an unresolved V gene, and the reason for the others is unknown. The sample table contains 80,000 to 95,000 clones; only one count was recorded for nearly 95% of them. Roughly 1.2% of the sample comes from the top ten. Sequenced here: peripheral blood, sampled in the second trimester of pregnancy. All receptors come from a female donor with multiple sclerosis, enrolled in a pregnancy study.

This clone was seen only once. This chain links TRBV11-2 with TRBJ2-7; TRBD1 matches at 8 bases. With V trimmed by 5 bases and J by 3 bases, 9 bases remained unmatched. Germline V gives CDR1 SGHAT, CDR2 FQNNGV. The CDR3 totals 15 residues. CDR3 region: CASSRFLGQGYEQYF. The DNA of the CDR3 is TGTGCCAGCAGCCGATTCCTCGGACAGGGCTACGAGCAGTACTTC.

This clone was seen only once. The rearrangement links TRBV14 to TRBJ2-3; no definite D call. The V end lost 2 bases, the J end lost 8 bases, and 5 bases lay between the germline ends. The CDR3 has 11 amino acids. Germline-derived CDR1 and CDR2 are SGHDN and FVKESK. The chain's CDR3 is CASSQTGTQYF. The CDR3 region has the DNA TGTGCCAGCAGCCAAACCGGTACGCAGTATTTT.

The chain recombines TRBV4-2 with TRBJ2-3, with 12 bases matching TRBD2. The V segment lost 1 base and the J segment 2 bases; nucleotides outside the gene matches: 13. CDR1 and CDR2 (germline): LGHNA, YNFKEQ. The CDR3 is 20 residues long. Here the CDR3 DNA reads TGTGCCAGCAGCCAAGTAGGTGCTAGCGGGAGGGCCCTGAACACAGATACGCAGTATTTT. This translates into CASSQVGASGRALNTDTQYF.

The V call is TRBV30, the J call TRBJ2-7; 9 nucleotides agree with TRBD1. The CDR3 totals 14 residues. Germline CDR1 and CDR2: GTSNPN and SVGIG (reference sequence). V was pared by 3 bases and J by 5 bases, with 8 bases of the junction left unmatched. In DNA form, the CDR3 reads TGTGCCTGGAGGGGGGACAGGGAAAGTGACGAGCAGTACTTC. Its translation: CAWRGDRESDEQYF.

The rearrangement joins TRBV7-9 to TRBJ2-7, with D uncertain. Germline V gene lookup returns CDR1 SEHNR and CDR2 FQNEAQ (reference sequence). The V and J ends lost 3 bases and 0 bases respectively, with 6 bases between them. The CDR3 is made up of 13 amino acids. The CDR3 DNA follows: TGTGCCAGCAGCTTTACTAACTCCTACGAGCAGTACTTC. Encoded protein: CASSFTNSYEQYF. The complete variable domain, with remaining parts taken from reference TRBV7-9 and TRBJ2-7, reads DTGVSQNPRHKITKRGQNVTFRCDPISEHNRLYWYRQTLGQGPEFLTYFQNEAQLEKSRLLSDRFSAERPKGSFSTLEIQRTEQGDSAMYLCASSFTNSYEQYFGPGTRLTVT.

The rearrangement uses TRBV5-6 and TRBJ2-5, with a tentative D call TRBD1 (5 bases). Germline V lookup: CDR1 SGHDT, CDR2 YYEEEE. The germline V and J ends were trimmed by 3 bases and 4 bases, with 19 bases remaining between them. This CDR3 region has 16 residues. This CDR3 reads CASSSSLRVEGETQYF. The CDR3, as DNA: TGTGCCAGCAGCTCTAGTCTCAGGGTCGAAGGAGAGACCCAGTACTTC.

The chain employs TRBV30 and TRBJ2-7; maybe TRBD2 (6 bases). V was trimmed by 4 bases and J by 3 bases, leaving 13 bases between them. Germline values: CDR1 GTSNPN, CDR2 SVGIG (reference sequence). The CDR3 length is 13 residues. As DNA, the CDR3 is TGTGCCTGGACGGGGGAACCTAACTACGAGCAGTACTTC. It is translated as CAWTGEPNYEQYF. Complete variable domain (other parts from reference TRBV30 and TRBJ2-7): SQTIHQWPATLVQPVGSPLSLECTVEGTSNPNLYWYRQAAGRGLQLLFYSVGIGQISSEVPQNLSASRPQDRQFILSSKKLLLSDSGFYLCAWTGEPNYEQYFGPGTRLTVT.

The J gene is TRBJ1-1, the V gene TRBV4-3; TRBD1 matches 8 bases. The V gene end was trimmed by 0 bases and the J gene end by 10 bases; junction bases not matched to a gene: 10. Germline CDR1 reads LGHNA; CDR2 reads YSLEER. The CDR3 is 15 amino acids. Written as DNA, the CDR3 is TGCGCCAGCAGCCAAGATGATCGGGGCAGGGGGCGAGCTTTCTTT. It is translated as CASSQDDRGRGRAFF.

This rearrangement joins TRBV2 to TRBJ2-7, with TRBD1 matching over 9 bases. V shed 6 bases, J shed 3 bases, and the junction held 6 bases outside the gene matches. This CDR3 contains 14 residues. Germline CDR1 is SNHLY and CDR2 is FYNNEI. The CDR3 DNA is TGTGCCAGCAGCCTCGGGACAGGGATCTACGAGCAGTACTTC. This encodes CASSLGTGIYEQYF.

V usage is TRBV7-3 and J usage is TRBJ2-2, with TRBD2 matching over 11 bases. V lost 5 bases and J lost 6; bases outside the gene matches: 5. Germline loops: CDR1 SGHTA, CDR2 FQGTGA. There are 15 residues in the CDR3. DNA for the CDR3: TGTGCCAGCAGCCTCACTAGCGGGAGCCCCGGGGAGCTGTTTTTT. Translating it yields CASSLTSGSPGELFF.

The count of this clone is one. This sequence joins TRBV9 and TRBJ2-1, with D unresolved. The CDR3 is 13 amino acids. V lost 0 bases and J 8 bases, leaving 9 bases between the germline ends. Germline values: CDR1 SGDLS, CDR2 YYNGEE. The CDR3 bases are TGTGCCAGCAGCGTAGATCTCGTTGATGAGCAGTTCTTC. This encodes CASSVDLVDEQFF.

The CDR3 nucleotides are TGTGCCAGCTGGACAAGCGGGGAGCTGTTTTTT. Protein: CASWTSGELFF. This sequence joins TRBV7-9 and TRBJ2-2; D may be TRBD1 (5 bases). The CDR3 is 11 residues long. Germline assignment: CDR1 SEHNR and CDR2 FQNEAQ (reference sequence). V was cut by 8 bases and J by 7 bases, with 8 bases left in between.

The chain has TRBV11-3 and TRBJ2-3, with 10 positions matching TRBD2. This CDR3 spans 15 amino acids. CDR1 and CDR2 from the germline V gene are SGHNT and YENEEA. With 5 bases clipped from V and 2 bases from J, the junction kept 4 bases outside the gene matches. This CDR3 reads CASSVGTSDTDTQYF. CDR3 in DNA: TGTGCCAGCAGCGTAGGGACTAGCGACACAGATACGCAGTATTTT.

The V and J genes are TRBV7-9 and TRBJ1-3; 11 bases match TRBD1. V lost 5 bases and J lost 0; bases outside the gene matches: 6. The CDR3 contains 17 residues. Germline lookup yields CDR1 SEHNR and CDR2 FQNEAQ (reference sequence). CDR3 in amino acids: CASSSGQGAISGNTIYF. The CDR3 DNA follows: TGTGCCAGCAGCAGCGGACAGGGGGCAATCTCTGGAAACACCATATATTTT. Full variable domain (outside the CDR3, taken from reference TRBV7-9 and TRBJ1-3): DTGVSQNPRHKITKRGQNVTFRCDPISEHNRLYWYRQTLGQGPEFLTYFQNEAQLEKSRLLSDRFSAERPKGSFSTLEIQRTEQGDSAMYLCASSSGQGAISGNTIYFGEGSWLTVV.

The chain carries TRBV19 and TRBJ2-5; no reliable D call. The CDR3 is made up of 12 amino acids. V gave up 2 bases and J gave up 4 bases, with 5 bases separating them. CDR1 LNHDA and CDR2 SQIVND come from the germline V gene (reference sequence). CDR3 in amino acids: CASSIKRETQYF. CDR3 in DNA: TGTGCCAGTAGTATAAAGAGAGAGACCCAGTACTTC.

The gene calls are TRBV30 and TRBJ2-7, with 11 bases fitting TRBD2. Germline V gene data show CDR1 as GTSNPN and CDR2 as SVGIG (reference sequence). Trimming removed 6 bases from V and 7 bases from J; junction bases left unmatched: 8. This CDR3 spans 13 amino acids. Written as DNA, the CDR3 is TGTGCCTGTATAGCGGGAGGGCCGCTAGAGCAGTACTTC. It yields the protein CACIAGGPLEQYF.

This clone was seen once. The V call is TRBV11-2, the J call TRBJ1-2; no clear D. The germline V and J ends were trimmed by 7 bases and 3 bases, with 12 bases remaining between them. Germline V gene sequence: CDR1 SGHAT, CDR2 FQNNGV. The CDR3 covers 13 residues. The CDR3 spells CASKGQTYYGYTF. CDR3 in DNA: TGTGCCAGCAAAGGCCAGACTTACTATGGCTACACCTTC. The full variable domain, with the rest looked up from reference TRBV11-2 and TRBJ1-2, is EAGVAQSPRYKIIEKRQSVAFWCNPISGHATLYWYQQILGQGPKLLIQFQNNGVVDDSQLPKDRFSAERLKGVDSTLKIQPAKLEDSAVYLCASKGQTYYGYTFGSGTRLTVV.

The chain links TRBV10-2 to TRBJ2-3; D call uncertain. V was trimmed by 3 bases and J by 5 bases, leaving 3 bases between them. Germline lookup yields CDR1 WSHSY and CDR2 SAAADI. The CDR3 spans 11 residues. The CDR3 protein is CASSDGDTQYF. For the CDR3, the DNA is TGCGCCAGCAGTGACGGAGATACGCAGTATTTT.

The chain uses TRBV7-6 and TRBJ2-1; perhaps TRBD2 as D (5 bases). The CDR3 loop spans 15 amino acids. Germline values: CDR1 SGHVS, CDR2 FNYEAQ. Trimming shortened V by 1 base and J by 3 bases, and 10 bases separated the two germline ends. CDR3 bases: TGTGCCAGCAGCTTAGGGGGAGCTCACTACAATGAGCAGTTCTTC. Protein product: CASSLGGAHYNEQFF.

This clone appeared a single time. The chain recombines TRBV27 with TRBJ2-2; 7 bases align to TRBD2. CDR3 length: 15 residues. The germline V gene encodes CDR1 MNHEY and CDR2 SMNVEV (reference sequence). V gave up 7 bases and J gave up 0 bases; unmatched junction bases: 5. The CDR3 protein is CASKLAGANTGELFF. The CDR3 DNA is TGTGCCAGCAAGTTGGCGGGAGCGAACACCGGGGAGCTGTTTTTT.

The V and J genes are TRBV4-2 and TRBJ2-7, with D perhaps TRBD2 (5 bases). This CDR3 has 16 amino acids. Trimming removed 0 bases at V and 3 bases at J, with 15 bases between. The germline gives CDR1 LGHNA, CDR2 YNFKEQ. CDR3 amino acids: CASSQEGETLVYEQYF. Written as DNA, the CDR3 is TGTGCCAGCAGCCAAGAGGGAGAAACGCTAGTCTACGAGCAGTACTTC.